Presented here are 14 T cell receptor beta chains from one specimen sequenced in a study of T cell repertoires in cytomegalovirus infection. TCRdb called the reads again in MiXCR, with one record for every CDR3 protein. The repertoire includes 250,000 to 300,000 distinct CDR3 sequences, about 13% of them detected once, and around 9.5% sits in the top ten. The sample comprised PBMCs. Every receptor here comes from a human donor in good health (CMV status not recorded). Some clones in this sample may be carry-over from other donors' samples.

This clonotype came up a few times. CDR3 amino acids: CSATVRSTAEYNEQFF. In nucleotides, the CDR3 is TGCAGTGCTACAGTCAGGTCGACCGCGGAGTACAATGAGCAGTTCTTC. The chain uses TRBV20-1 and TRBJ2-1; D remains ambiguous. The CDR3 consists of 16 residues. V was clipped by 4 bases and J by 4 bases, with 20 bases between them. CDR1 is DFQATT and CDR2 is SNEGSKA in the germline V gene (reference sequence).

This clonotype turned up a few times. This chain uses TRBV9 with TRBJ2-7; D possibly uses TRBD1 or TRBD2 (5 bases each). This CDR3 spans 14 amino acids. V dropped 4 bases and J dropped 0 bases, with 11 bases sitting between them. The germline V gene has CDR1 SGDLS and CDR2 YYNGEE. CDR3 DNA: TGTGCCAGCAGCACAGCCGGGGCCTCCTACGAGCAGTACTTC. Translation gives CASSTAGASYEQYF.

The V call is TRBV29-1, the J call TRBJ2-4; D uncertain. V was cut by 6 bases and J by 1 base, with 1 base left in between. The CDR3 contains 10 residues. The germline V gene encodes CDR1 SQVTM and CDR2 ANQGSEA. In DNA, the CDR3 is TGCAGCGTCGCCAAAAACATTCAGTACTTC. The encoded protein is CSVAKNIQYF.

The sample holds many counts of this clonotype. The chain uses TRBV28 and TRBJ1-1; D is ambiguous. V was shortened by 6 bases and J by 4 bases, with 18 bases between the two germline ends. Germline assignment: CDR1 MDHEN and CDR2 SYDVKM. The CDR3 is 15 amino acids. The CDR3 DNA sequence: TGTGCCAGCAGCCAACCCCCACCCCGCGGCACTGAAGCTTTCTTT. Its protein is CASSQPPPRGTEAFF.

This clonotype was seen many times. The V call is TRBV7-6, the J call TRBJ2-2, with 11 bases that match TRBD2. Trimming took 2 bases from V and 4 from J; bases not matched to a gene: 6. The CDR3 has 17 residues. Germline CDR1 SGHVS, CDR2 FNYEAQ. The CDR3: CASSLISGTSGTGELFF. As DNA, the CDR3 is TGTGCCAGCAGCTTAATTTCCGGGACTAGCGGCACCGGGGAGCTGTTTTTT.

This clonotype appeared many times. The V gene is TRBV7-9, the J gene TRBJ2-5; perhaps TRBD2 as D (6 bases). The length of the CDR3 is 15 residues. Trimming shortened V by 7 bases and J by 5 bases, and 20 bases separated the two germline ends. Germline CDR1 is SEHNR and CDR2 is FQNEAQ (reference sequence). The CDR3 reads CASTTAGHAAETQYF. CDR3 in DNA: TGTGCCAGCACCACAGCGGGCCACGCCGCGGAGACCCAGTACTTC.

The J gene is TRBJ1-6, the V gene TRBV19; TRBD1 matches 7 bases. The germline gives CDR1 LNHDA, CDR2 SQIVND (reference sequence). The J segment lost 10 bases and the V segment lost 3 bases, leaving 3 bases of the junction unmatched. The CDR3 has 13 residues. The CDR3 DNA is TGTGCCAGTAGTATCAACAGGGGATCACCCCTCCACTTT. Translating it yields CASSINRGSPLHF.

This clonotype was counted only a few times. The chain is built from TRBV20-1 and TRBJ2-5, with 10 bases fitting TRBD2. Germline-derived CDR1 and CDR2 are DFQATT and SNEGSKA (reference sequence). V was clipped by 4 bases and J by 5 bases; unmatched bases: 10. The CDR3 has 15 residues. The DNA of the CDR3 is TGCAGTGCTACGCCCCCGGGACTAGCGTTGGAGACCCAGTACTTC. This gives the protein CSATPPGLALETQYF.

The chain has TRBV20-1 and TRBJ1-6, with D perhaps matching TRBD1 (5 bases). Germline CDR1 is DFQATT and CDR2 is SNEGSKA (reference sequence). This CDR3 spans 14 amino acids. Trimming took off 0 bases at V and 13 bases at J, with 16 bases between the two ends. The CDR3 spells CSARDQGITVPLHF. The CDR3, as DNA: TGCAGTGCTAGAGATCAGGGAATCACCGTCCCCCTCCACTTT.

This clonotype was counted at least ten times. The chain recombines TRBV19 with TRBJ2-3; D gene ambiguous. The CDR3 covers 14 residues. The germline gives CDR1 LNHDA, CDR2 SQIVND (reference sequence). With 3 bases removed from V and 0 bases from J, the gap between germline ends came to 7 bases. The CDR3 DNA is TGTGCCAGTAGTATTTCGGCTAGCACAGATACGCAGTATTTT. Residues: CASSISASTDTQYF.

This clonotype occurred many times. The chain has TRBV19 and TRBJ2-1; 8 nucleotides agree with TRBD1. Germline V gene data show CDR1 as LNHDA and CDR2 as SQIVND (reference sequence). Germline trimming cut 5 bases from V and 6 bases from J; bases unmatched to any gene: 12. This CDR3 is 16 amino acids long. CDR3 nucleotides: TGTGCCAGTAGTCTCCGTGGACAGGGTGGGGTCAATGAGCAGTTCTTC. Amino acid sequence: CASSLRGQGGVNEQFF. Complete variable domain (other parts from reference TRBV19 and TRBJ2-1): DGGITQSPKYLFRKEGQNVTLSCEQNLNHDAMYWYRQDPGQGLRLIYYSQIVNDFQKGDIAEGYSVSREKKESFPLTVTSAQKNPTAFYLCASSLRGQGGVNEQFFGPGTRLTVL.

This clonotype was observed a few times. This rearrangement joins TRBV12-3 or TRBV12-4 to TRBJ1-5, with unresolved D. The CDR3 is 12 residues long. V was trimmed by 7 bases and J by 7 bases, leaving 11 bases between them. Here the CDR3 reads CASMVPGQPQHF. The CDR3 DNA reads TGTGCCAGCATGGTCCCCGGGCAGCCCCAGCATTTT.

V and J are TRBV2 and TRBJ2-1; D may be TRBD1 (5 bases). The CDR3 is 14 residues long. Germline CDR1 SNHLY, CDR2 FYNNEI. Trimming took 3 bases from V and 3 from J, leaving 9 bases between them. Here the CDR3 DNA reads TGTGCCAGCAGTGACGGGCAGGGCTACAATGAGCAGTTCTTC. Translated, it gives CASSDGQGYNEQFF.

The table lists this clonotype with a few counts. The chain has TRBV14 and TRBJ2-2; a possible D gene is TRBD1 (5 bases). The CDR3 sequence is 16 residues long. Germline CDR1 reads SGHDN; CDR2 reads FVKESK. The V and J ends lost 1 base and 4 bases respectively, with 13 bases between them. The CDR3 nucleotides are TGTGCCAGCAGCCAAGTGTCCCAGGGTGGCACCGGGGAGCTGTTTTTT. This sequence encodes CASSQVSQGGTGELFF.